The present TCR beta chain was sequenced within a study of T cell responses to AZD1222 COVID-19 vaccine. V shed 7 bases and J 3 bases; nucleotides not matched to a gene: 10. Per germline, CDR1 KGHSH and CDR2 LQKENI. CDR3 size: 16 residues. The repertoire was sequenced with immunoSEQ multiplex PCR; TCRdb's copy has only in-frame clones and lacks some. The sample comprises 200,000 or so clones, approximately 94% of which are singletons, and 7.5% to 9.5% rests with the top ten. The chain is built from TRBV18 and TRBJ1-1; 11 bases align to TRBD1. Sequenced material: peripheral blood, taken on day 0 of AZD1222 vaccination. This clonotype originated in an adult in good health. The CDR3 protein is CASLTGTGGIHTEAFF. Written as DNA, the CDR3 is TGTGCCAGCTTGACCGGGACAGGGGGAATTCACACTGAAGCTTTCTTT.